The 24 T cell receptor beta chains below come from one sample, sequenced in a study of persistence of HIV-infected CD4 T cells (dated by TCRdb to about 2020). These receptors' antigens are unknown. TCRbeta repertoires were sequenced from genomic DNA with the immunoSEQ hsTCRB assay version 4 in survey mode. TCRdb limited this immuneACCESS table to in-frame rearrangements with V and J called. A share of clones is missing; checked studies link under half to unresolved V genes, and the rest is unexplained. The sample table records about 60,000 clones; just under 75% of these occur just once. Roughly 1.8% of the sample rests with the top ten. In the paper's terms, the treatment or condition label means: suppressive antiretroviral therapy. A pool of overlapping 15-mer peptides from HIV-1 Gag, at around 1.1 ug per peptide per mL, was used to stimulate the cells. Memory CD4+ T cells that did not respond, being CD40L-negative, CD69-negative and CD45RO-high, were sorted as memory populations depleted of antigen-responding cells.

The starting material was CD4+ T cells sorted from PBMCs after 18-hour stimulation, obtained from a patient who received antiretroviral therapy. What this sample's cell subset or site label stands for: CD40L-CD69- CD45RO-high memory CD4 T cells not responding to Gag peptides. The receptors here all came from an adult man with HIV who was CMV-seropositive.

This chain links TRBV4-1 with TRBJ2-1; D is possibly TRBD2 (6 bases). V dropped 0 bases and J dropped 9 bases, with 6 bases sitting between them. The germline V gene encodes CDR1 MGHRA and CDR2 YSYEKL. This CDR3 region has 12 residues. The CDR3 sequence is CASSQERGEQFF. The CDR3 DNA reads TGCGCCAGCAGCCAAGAGCGGGGTGAGCAGTTCTTC.

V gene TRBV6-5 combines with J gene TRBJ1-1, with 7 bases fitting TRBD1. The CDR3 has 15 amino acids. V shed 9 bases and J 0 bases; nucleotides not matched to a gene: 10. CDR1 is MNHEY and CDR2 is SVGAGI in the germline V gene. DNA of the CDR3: TGTGCCAGTCGGGGGTCGGACAGGTTGAACACTGAAGCTTTCTTT. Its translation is CASRGSDRLNTEAFF.

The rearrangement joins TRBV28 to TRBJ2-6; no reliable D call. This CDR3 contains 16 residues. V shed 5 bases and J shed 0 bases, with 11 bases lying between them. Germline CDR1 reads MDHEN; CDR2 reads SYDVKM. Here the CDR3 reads CASSPSTRSGANVLTF. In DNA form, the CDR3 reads TGTGCCAGCAGTCCCTCGACCCGCTCTGGGGCCAACGTCCTGACTTTC.

The CDR3 sequence: CASSPRTGIYGYTF. The DNA for the CDR3 is TGTGCCAGTAGTCCTAGGACAGGGATCTATGGCTACACCTTC. V usage is TRBV19 and J usage is TRBJ1-2, with 8 nucleotides matching TRBD1. This CDR3 comprises 14 residues. J lost 4 bases, V lost 5 bases, and 6 bases had no gene match. Germline V CDR1 and CDR2: LNHDA, SQIVND (reference sequence). Looking up the rest from reference TRBV19 and TRBJ1-2 gives the full variable domain: DGGITQSPKYLFRKEGQNVTLSCEQNLNHDAMYWYRQDPGQGLRLIYYSQIVNDFQKGDIAEGYSVSREKKESFPLTVTSAQKNPTAFYLCASSPRTGIYGYTFGSGTRLTVV.

The CDR3 reads CASSRTGSTEAFF. In DNA, the CDR3 is TGTGCCAGCTCCCGGACAGGGAGCACTGAAGCTTTCTTT. This sequence joins TRBV12-3 or TRBV12-4 and TRBJ1-1; 8 nucleotides align to TRBD1. CDR3 length: 13 residues. Trimming removed 8 bases from V and 4 bases from J; junction bases left unmatched: 6.

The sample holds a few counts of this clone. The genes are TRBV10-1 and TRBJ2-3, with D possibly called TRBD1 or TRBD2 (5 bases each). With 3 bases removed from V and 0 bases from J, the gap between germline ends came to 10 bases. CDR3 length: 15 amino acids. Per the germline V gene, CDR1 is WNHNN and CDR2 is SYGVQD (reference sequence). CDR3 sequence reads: CASSDGTPSTDTQYF. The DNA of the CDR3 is TGCGCCAGCAGTGACGGGACGCCTAGCACAGATACGCAGTATTTT.

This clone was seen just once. DNA for the CDR3: TGTGCCACCAGCAGAGCCCTTACAGGGATAGCCAAAAACATTCAGTACTTC. It yields the protein CATSRALTGIAKNIQYF. This chain links TRBV15 with TRBJ2-4, with D perhaps matching TRBD1 (6 bases). The CDR3 loop spans 17 amino acids. Between the trimmed V and J ends, which lost 1 base and 0 bases, there was a span of 13 bases. The germline V gene has CDR1 LNHNV and CDR2 YYDKDF (reference sequence).

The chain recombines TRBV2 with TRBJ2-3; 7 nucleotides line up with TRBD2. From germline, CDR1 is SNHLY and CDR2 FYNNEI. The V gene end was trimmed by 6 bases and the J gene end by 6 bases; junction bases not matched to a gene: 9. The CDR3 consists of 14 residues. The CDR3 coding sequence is TGTGCCAGCAGCCGACTAGCTGCTCTCGATACGCAGTATTTT. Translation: CASSRLAALDTQYF.

This CDR3 is CASSLGTGFGEQFF. As DNA, the CDR3 is TGCGCCAGCAGCTTGGGAACGGGCTTTGGTGAGCAGTTCTTC. The chain employs TRBV5-1 and TRBJ2-1; D ambiguous. Deletions cut 0 bases from V and 9 bases from J, with 13 bases between. The CDR3 extends over 14 amino acids. Germline CDR1 SGHRS, CDR2 YFSETQ. The variable domain in full, with the rest retrieved from reference TRBV5-1 and TRBJ2-1, is KAGVTQTPRYLIKTRGQQVTLSCSPISGHRSVSWYQQTPGQGLQFLFEYFSETQRNKGNFPGRFSGRQFSNSRSEMNVSTLELGDSALYLCASSLGTGFGEQFFGPGTRLTVL.

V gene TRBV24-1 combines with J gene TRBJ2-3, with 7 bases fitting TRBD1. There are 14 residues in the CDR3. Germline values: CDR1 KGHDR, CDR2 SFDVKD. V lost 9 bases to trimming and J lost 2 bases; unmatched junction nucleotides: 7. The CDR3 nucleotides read TGTGCCACCGGAGACAGGGCCACCACAGATACGCAGTATTTT. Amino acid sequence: CATGDRATTDTQYF.

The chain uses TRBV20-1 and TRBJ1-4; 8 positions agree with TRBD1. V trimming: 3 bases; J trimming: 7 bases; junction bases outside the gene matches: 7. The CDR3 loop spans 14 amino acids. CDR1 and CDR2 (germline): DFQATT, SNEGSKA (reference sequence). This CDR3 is CSASPGTGGEKLFF. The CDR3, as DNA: TGCAGTGCTAGTCCCGGGACAGGTGGTGAAAAACTGTTTTTT.

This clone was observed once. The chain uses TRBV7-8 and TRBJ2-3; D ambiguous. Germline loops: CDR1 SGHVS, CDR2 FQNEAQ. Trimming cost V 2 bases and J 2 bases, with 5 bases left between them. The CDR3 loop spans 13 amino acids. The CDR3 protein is CASSLKHTDTQYF. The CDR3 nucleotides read TGTGCCAGCAGCTTAAAGCACACAGATACGCAGTATTTT.

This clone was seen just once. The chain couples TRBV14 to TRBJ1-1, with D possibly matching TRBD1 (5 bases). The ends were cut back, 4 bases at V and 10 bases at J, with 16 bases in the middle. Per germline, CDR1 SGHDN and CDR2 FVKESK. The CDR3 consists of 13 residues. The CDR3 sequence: CASSLAGGIGAFF. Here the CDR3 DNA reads TGTGCCAGCAGCCTCGCCGGGGGGATTGGAGCTTTCTTT.

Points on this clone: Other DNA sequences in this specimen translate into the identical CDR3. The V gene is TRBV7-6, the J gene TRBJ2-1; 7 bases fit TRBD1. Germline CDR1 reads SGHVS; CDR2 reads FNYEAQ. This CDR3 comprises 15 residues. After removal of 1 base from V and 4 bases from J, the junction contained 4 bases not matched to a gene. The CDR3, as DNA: TGTGCCAGCAGCTTAGGACAGGGAGATTACAATGAGCAGTTCTTC. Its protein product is CASSLGQGDYNEQFF.

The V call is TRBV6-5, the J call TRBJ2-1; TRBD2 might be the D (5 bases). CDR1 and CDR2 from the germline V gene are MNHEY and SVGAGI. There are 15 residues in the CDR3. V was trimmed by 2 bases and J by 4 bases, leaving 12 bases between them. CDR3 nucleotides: TGTGCCAGCAGTTACGAGCGGATAAGTTACAATGAGCAGTTCTTC. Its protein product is CASSYERISYNEQFF.

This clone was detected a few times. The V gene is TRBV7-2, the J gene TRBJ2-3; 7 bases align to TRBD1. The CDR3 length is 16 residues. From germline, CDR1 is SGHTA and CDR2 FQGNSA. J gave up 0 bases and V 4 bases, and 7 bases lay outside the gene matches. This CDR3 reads CASSWRTGISTDTQYF. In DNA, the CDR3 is TGTGCCAGCAGCTGGCGGACAGGCATTAGCACAGATACGCAGTATTTT.

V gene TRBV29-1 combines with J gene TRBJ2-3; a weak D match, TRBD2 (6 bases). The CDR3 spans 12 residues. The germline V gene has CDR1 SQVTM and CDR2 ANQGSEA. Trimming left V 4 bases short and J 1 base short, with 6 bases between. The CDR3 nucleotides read TGCAGCGTTGGGAGGGGCACAGATACGCAGTATTTT. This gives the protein CSVGRGTDTQYF.

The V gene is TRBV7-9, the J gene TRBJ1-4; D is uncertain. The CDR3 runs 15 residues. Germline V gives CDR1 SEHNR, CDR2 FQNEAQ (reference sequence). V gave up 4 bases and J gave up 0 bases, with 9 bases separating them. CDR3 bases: TGTGCCAGCAGCTGGGGAGACGCAACTAATGAAAAACTGTTTTTT. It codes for CASSWGDATNEKLFF.

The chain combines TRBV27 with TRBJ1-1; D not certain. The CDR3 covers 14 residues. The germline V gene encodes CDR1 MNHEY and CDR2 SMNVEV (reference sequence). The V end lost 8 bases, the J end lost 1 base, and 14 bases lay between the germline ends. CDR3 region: CASRPRASNTEAFF. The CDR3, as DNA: TGTGCCAGCCGTCCGAGGGCTTCGAACACTGAAGCTTTCTTT.

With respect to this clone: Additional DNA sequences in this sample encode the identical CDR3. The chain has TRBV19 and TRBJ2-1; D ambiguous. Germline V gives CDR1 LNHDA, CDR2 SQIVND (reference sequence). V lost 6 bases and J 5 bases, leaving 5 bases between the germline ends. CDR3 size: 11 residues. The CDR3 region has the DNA TGTGCCAGTAGACGGGACAATGAGCAGTTCTTC. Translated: CASRRDNEQFF.

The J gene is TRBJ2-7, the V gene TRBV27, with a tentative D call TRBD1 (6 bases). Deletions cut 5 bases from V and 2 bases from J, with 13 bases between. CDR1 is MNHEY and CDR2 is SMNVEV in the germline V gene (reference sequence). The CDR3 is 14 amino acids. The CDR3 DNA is TGTGCCAGCAGTCCTAACAGGGATACCTACGAGCAGTACTTC. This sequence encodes CASSPNRDTYEQYF.

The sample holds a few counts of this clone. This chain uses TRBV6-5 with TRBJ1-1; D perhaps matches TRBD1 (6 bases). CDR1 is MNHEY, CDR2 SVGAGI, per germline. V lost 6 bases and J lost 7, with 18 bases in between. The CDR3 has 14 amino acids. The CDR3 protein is CASRGQTARDEAFF. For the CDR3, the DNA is TGTGCCAGCAGAGGACAGACTGCGCGGGATGAAGCTTTCTTT.

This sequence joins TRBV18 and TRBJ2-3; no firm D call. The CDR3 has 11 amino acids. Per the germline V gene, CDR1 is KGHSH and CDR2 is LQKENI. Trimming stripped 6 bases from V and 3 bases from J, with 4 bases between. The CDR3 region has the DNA TGTGCCAGCTCTCTAACAGATACGCAGTATTTT. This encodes CASSLTDTQYF.

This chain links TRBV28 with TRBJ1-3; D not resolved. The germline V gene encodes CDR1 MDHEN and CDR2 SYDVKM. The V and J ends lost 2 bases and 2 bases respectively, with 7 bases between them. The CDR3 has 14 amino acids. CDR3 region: CASSLREAGNTIYF. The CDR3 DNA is TGTGCCAGCAGTTTAAGGGAAGCTGGAAACACCATATATTTT.